These 10 T cell receptor beta chains share one sample of origin, sequenced in a study of control samples from healthy donors and cancer patients. Some clones are missing from TCRdb's copy, which holds only in-frame ones; the method was immunoSEQ multiplex PCR. The sample comprises 95,000 to 100,000 clones, more than 75% of which are singletons, and 2% rests with the top ten. Sequenced sample: blood. The receptors were sampled from a man aged 55 to 70 in good health.

This sequence joins TRBV5-1 and TRBJ2-2; D might be TRBD2 (6 bases). Germline values: CDR1 SGHRS, CDR2 YFSETQ. CDR3 length equals 14 residues. V lost 7 bases, J lost 2 bases, and 12 bases lay in between. The CDR3 DNA sequence: TGCGCCAGCTTCGGGACTCGTAACACCGGGGAGCTGTTTTTT. Translated, it gives CASFGTRNTGELFF.

The rearrangement uses TRBV6-4 and TRBJ2-1, with D perhaps TRBD1 or TRBD2 (5 bases each). Per germline, CDR1 MRHNA and CDR2 SNTAGT. This CDR3 comprises 13 residues. V was shortened by 4 bases and J by 9 bases, with 13 bases between the two germline ends. The CDR3 coding sequence is TGTGCCAGCAGTGCCATCCGGGACGGTGAGCAGTTCTTC. Its protein is CASSAIRDGEQFF.

V and J are TRBV7-8 and TRBJ2-1; 9 bases are shared with TRBD2. V was clipped by 5 bases and J by 0 bases; unmatched bases: 14. Per the germline V gene, CDR1 is SGHVS and CDR2 is FQNEAQ. This CDR3 spans 19 amino acids. CDR3 sequence reads: CASSPGTSGPIISYNEQFF. The CDR3 nucleotides read TGTGCCAGCAGCCCCGGAACTAGCGGGCCGATAATCTCCTACAATGAGCAGTTCTTC.

V and J are TRBV24-1 and TRBJ1-4, with 12 bases aligning to TRBD1. Losses at the gene ends were 1 base for V and 7 bases for J; bases not matched to a gene: 3. The CDR3 consists of 16 residues. The germline gives CDR1 KGHDR, CDR2 SFDVKD. The CDR3 DNA is TGTGCCACCAGTGATTTCCGGGACAGGGGGCCTGAAAAACTGTTTTTT. Translation: CATSDFRDRGPEKLFF.

This clone was counted a few times. The chain has TRBV7-3 and TRBJ2-2; TRBD1 might be the D (5 bases). V was pared by 4 bases and J by 5 bases, with 8 bases between. This CDR3 spans 13 amino acids. Per the germline V gene, CDR1 is SGHTA and CDR2 is FQGTGA. CDR3 region: CASSSGNTGELFF. The CDR3 DNA follows: TGTGCCAGCAGCTCAGGGAATACCGGGGAGCTGTTTTTT.

The CDR3 DNA follows: TGTGCCAGCAGCGACAATTCGGGACTAGGGGGTGAAGCTTTCTTT. Protein product: CASSDNSGLGGEAFF. The chain links TRBV7-9 to TRBJ1-1; a weak D match, TRBD1 (6 bases). This CDR3 contains 15 residues. Germline values: CDR1 SEHNR, CDR2 FQNEAQ (reference sequence). Trimming removed 5 bases at V and 7 bases at J, with 20 bases between.

V usage is TRBV11-2 and J usage is TRBJ2-2, with TRBD2 as a possible D gene (6 bases). Germline CDR1 and CDR2: SGHAT and FQNNGV. V lost 5 bases, J lost 3 bases, and 16 bases lay in between. This CDR3 spans 16 amino acids. CDR3 protein: CASSPHSAGYTGELFF. The CDR3 nucleotides read TGTGCCAGCAGCCCCCATAGTGCGGGGTACACCGGGGAGCTGTTTTTT.

The genes are TRBV6-5 and TRBJ2-1, with TRBD1 identical over 9 bases. The V gene end was trimmed by 6 bases and the J gene end by 9 bases; junction bases not matched to a gene: 12. Germline V lookup: CDR1 MNHEY, CDR2 SVGAGI. The CDR3 is made up of 15 amino acids. In DNA, the CDR3 is TGTGCCAGCAGCTCAGGGGGACAGGGTGTTGGTGAGCAGTTCTTC. Protein: CASSSGGQGVGEQFF.

V gene TRBV3-1 (or the pseudogene TRBV3-2) combines with J gene TRBJ1-1, with 11 bases aligning to TRBD1. The CDR3 extends over 14 amino acids. J was trimmed by 9 bases and V by 4 bases; bases with no gene match: 7. Germline-derived CDR1 and CDR2 are LGHDT and YNNKEL (reference sequence). The CDR3, as DNA: TGTGCCAGCAGCCCCGGGACAGGGGGTGCTAAAGCTTTCTTT. Its translation is CASSPGTGGAKAFF.

V gene TRBV7-9 combines with J gene TRBJ1-1; tentative D call: TRBD1 (5 bases). The V end lost 1 base, the J end lost 4 bases, and 16 bases lay between the germline ends. Germline V lookup: CDR1 SEHNR, CDR2 FQNEAQ (reference sequence). The CDR3 covers 16 residues. The CDR3: CASSLVGGGRGTEAFF. The DNA for the CDR3 is TGTGCCAGCAGCTTAGTAGGTGGGGGTAGGGGCACTGAAGCTTTCTTT.